The 23 T cell receptor beta chains below were found in one sample sequenced in a study of cytomegalovirus exposure and HLA in healthy donors. Both 60 Vbeta primers and 13 Jbeta primers went into the PCR. The repertoire was sequenced with immunoSEQ multiplex PCR; TCRdb's copy has only in-frame clones and lacks some. In the table there are roughly 120,000 clones, 80% of which are singletons. Sequencing was performed on PBMCs. These TCRs come from a female donor in good health and CMV-seropositive.

The rearrangement uses TRBV7-9 and TRBJ2-1; TRBD1 matches at 10 bases. Trimming at V came to 6 bases and at J to 5 bases, leaving 10 bases not matched to a gene. Germline-derived CDR1 and CDR2 are SEHNR and FQNEAQ (reference sequence). The length of the CDR3 is 16 residues. The CDR3 is CASRHTGQGSDNEQFF. The DNA of the CDR3 is TGTGCCAGCAGGCACACGGGACAGGGGTCCGACAATGAGCAGTTCTTC.

This clone was found a few times. This chain links TRBV6-5 with TRBJ2-3, with TRBD1 matching 8 bases. Germline V gene lookup returns CDR1 MNHEY and CDR2 SVGAGI. With V trimmed by 0 bases and J by 3 bases, 2 bases remained unmatched. The CDR3 runs 15 residues. As DNA, the CDR3 is TGTGCCAGCAGTTACTCTGGACAGGGAACAGATACGCAGTATTTT. Protein: CASSYSGQGTDTQYF.

The sample holds a few counts of this clone. The V call is TRBV21-1, the J call TRBJ1-2; TRBD1 was called by the table and not checked on the DNA. TRBV21-1 is annotated as a pseudogene. The CDR3 is 15 residues long. For the CDR3, the DNA is TGTGCCAGCAGCAAAGCACGTACAGGGGGCTATGGCTACACCTTC. Translation: CASSKARTGGYGYTF.

Points on this clone: Other DNA variants within this sample encode the same CDR3. This sequence joins TRBV7-9 and TRBJ1-2, with a possible D match to TRBD1 (5 bases). V was trimmed by 5 bases and J by 4 bases, leaving 11 bases between them. This CDR3 region has 13 residues. Looked up from germline, CDR1 is SEHNR and CDR2 is FQNEAQ (reference sequence). Here the CDR3 DNA reads TGTGCCAGCAGCCTCGACAGAGCCTATGGCTACACCTTC. Protein sequence: CASSLDRAYGYTF.

J is TRBJ1-1 and V is TRBV14, with 7 bases matching TRBD1. Per the germline V gene, CDR1 is SGHDN and CDR2 is FVKESK. The CDR3 runs 13 residues. The trim removed 6 bases at V and 4 bases at J, leaving 5 bases unmatched. The DNA for the CDR3 is TGTGCCAGCAGGCACAGGGGCCGCACTGAAGCTTTCTTT. This sequence encodes CASRHRGRTEAFF.

The V gene is TRBV7-9, the J gene TRBJ2-7; D ambiguous. Per germline, CDR1 SEHNR and CDR2 FQNEAQ (reference sequence). Trimming pared 1 base from V and 7 bases from J, leaving 8 bases between. This CDR3 contains 12 residues. The CDR3: CASSLVSKEQYF. CDR3 DNA: TGTGCCAGCAGCTTAGTTTCTAAGGAGCAGTACTTC.

CDR3 bases: TGTGCCAGCAGCTTGGACAGTACGATGGAAAAACTGTTTTTT. This codes for CASSLDSTMEKLFF. The chain uses TRBV7-2 and TRBJ1-4; TRBD1 is a possible D gene (6 bases). The V and J ends lost 3 bases and 8 bases respectively, with 13 bases between them. The CDR3 contains 14 residues. Per the germline V gene, CDR1 is SGHTA and CDR2 is FQGNSA.

This clone was recorded once. The rearrangement uses TRBV5-1 and TRBJ2-5; D is ambiguous. Deletions cut 0 bases from V and 4 bases from J, with 19 bases between. This CDR3 region has 17 residues. The V gene's germline CDR1 is SGHRS and CDR2 YFSETQ. CDR3 amino acids: CASSLGRRAPSGETQYF. The CDR3 region has the DNA TGCGCCAGCAGCTTGGGCCGACGAGCGCCGTCGGGAGAGACCCAGTACTTC.

This chain connects TRBV6-5 to TRBJ1-6; TRBD1 matches at 7 bases. V dropped 0 bases and J dropped 7; count of bases not matched to a gene: 6. Germline V gene sequence: CDR1 MNHEY, CDR2 SVGAGI. The CDR3 is made up of 16 amino acids. The CDR3 bases are TGTGCCAGCAGTTACTCGAACAGGGGAGCCAATTCACCCCTCCACTTT. This encodes CASSYSNRGANSPLHF.

The rearrangement links TRBV4-2 to TRBJ1-3; possible D gene TRBD1, 6 bases. Germline V lookup: CDR1 LGHNA, CDR2 YNFKEQ. Trimming removed 0 bases at V and 4 bases at J, with 13 bases between. CDR3 size: 16 residues. CDR3 residues: CASSQDRARGGNTIYF. The CDR3 DNA is TGTGCCAGCAGCCAAGATCGGGCCAGGGGAGGAAACACCATATATTTT.

This clone came up a few times. The CDR3 here is CASSLIQGDIYGYTF. CDR3 bases: TGTGCCAGCAGCTTGATCCAGGGGGATATCTATGGCTACACCTTC. The chain has TRBV7-2 and TRBJ1-2, with 7 bases fitting TRBD1. Trimming at V came to 3 bases and at J to 4 bases, leaving 8 bases not matched to a gene. This CDR3 contains 15 residues. The V gene's germline CDR1 is SGHTA and CDR2 FQGNSA.

In this sample, this clone turned up a few times. The rearrangement uses TRBV18 and TRBJ2-6; perhaps TRBD2 as D (6 bases). Germline CDR1 KGHSH, CDR2 LQKENI. The CDR3 contains 16 residues. Trimming cost V 4 bases and J 2 bases, with 12 bases left between them. The CDR3 reads CASSLTSFPGANVLTF. CDR3 coding DNA: TGTGCCAGCTCACTAACTAGCTTTCCTGGGGCCAACGTCCTGACTTTC.

The gene calls are TRBV11-3 and TRBJ2-1, with 7 bases fitting TRBD2. This CDR3 region has 15 residues. Germline lookup yields CDR1 SGHNT and CDR2 YENEEA. With 5 bases clipped from V and 0 bases from J, the junction kept 4 bases outside the gene matches. The CDR3 reads CASSHGGSSYNEQFF. In nucleotides, the CDR3 is TGTGCCAGCAGCCACGGGGGGAGCTCCTACAATGAGCAGTTCTTC.

The chain uses TRBV27 and TRBJ2-3, with D possibly TRBD2 on 5 matching bases. The V and J ends lost 1 base and 5 bases respectively, with 13 bases between them. The CDR3 has 15 amino acids. CDR1 and CDR2 from the germline V gene are MNHEY and SMNVEV (reference sequence). This CDR3 reads CASSLFTSSGDTQYF. CDR3 DNA sequence: TGTGCCAGCAGTTTATTTACTAGTTCAGGAGATACGCAGTATTTT.

The chain couples TRBV28 to TRBJ1-5; no clear D gene. CDR1 MDHEN and CDR2 SYDVKM come from the germline V gene. This CDR3 spans 12 amino acids. V gave up 7 bases and J gave up 10 bases, with 14 bases separating them. The CDR3 DNA reads as TGTGCCAGCACCTCGGGATCGTCCCCCCAGCATTTT. Translation: CASTSGSSPQHF.

V and J are TRBV29-1 and TRBJ1-5; D remains ambiguous. Trimming took 0 bases from V and 7 from J, leaving 7 bases between them. The CDR3 runs 12 residues. Germline CDR1 and CDR2: SQVTM and ANQGSEA. The CDR3 region is CSVEDGGQPQHF. CDR3 bases: TGCAGCGTTGAAGATGGCGGACAGCCCCAGCATTTT.

This chain connects TRBV10-3 to TRBJ2-3; D may be TRBD1 (6 bases). Germline V gives CDR1 ENHRY, CDR2 SYGVKD. With 10 bases removed from V and 0 bases from J, the gap between germline ends came to 17 bases. This CDR3 has 15 residues. The CDR3: CASNSGTISTDTQYF. The CDR3 nucleotides are TGTGCCAGCAACTCCGGGACAATCAGCACAGATACGCAGTATTTT.

V is TRBV18 and J is TRBJ2-5, with TRBD1 as a possible D gene (5 bases). V gave up 6 bases and J gave up 0 bases, with 5 bases separating them. Germline V gives CDR1 KGHSH, CDR2 LQKENI. There are 12 residues in the CDR3. CDR3 in DNA: TGTGCCAGCTCGGACAACCAAGAGACCCAGTACTTC. It encodes CASSDNQETQYF. Variable domain in full (rest from reference TRBV18 and TRBJ2-5): NAGVMQNPRHLVRRRGQEARLRCSPMKGHSHVYWYRQLPEEGLKFMVYLQKENIIDESGMPKERFSAEFPKEGPSILRIQQVVRGDSAAYFCASSDNQETQYFGPGTRLLVL.

CDR3 nucleotides: TGTGCCATCAGCCAGACAGGGCAGCAGTACTTC. Its protein is CAISQTGQQYF. The chain combines TRBV10-3 with TRBJ2-7; 7 positions agree with TRBD1. Germline assignment: CDR1 ENHRY and CDR2 SYGVKD. There are 11 residues in the CDR3. The V and J ends lost 6 bases and 8 bases, in that order; junction bases with no gene match: 4.

This rearrangement joins TRBV19 to TRBJ1-2, with 7 bases identical to TRBD1. Germline V lookup: CDR1 LNHDA, CDR2 SQIVND (reference sequence). The CDR3 has 14 residues. J lost 5 bases, V lost 5 bases, and 8 bases had no gene match. The DNA of the CDR3 is TGTGCCAGTAGTTCAGGGACAGCTCTTTATGGCTACACCTTC. Its translation is CASSSGTALYGYTF.

The chain is built from TRBV7-3 and TRBJ2-2, with 7 nucleotides matching TRBD1. The CDR3 length is 16 residues. Germline V gives CDR1 SGHTA, CDR2 FQGTGA. V gave up 4 bases and J gave up 4 bases; unmatched junction bases: 9. The CDR3: CASSSPGGKGTGELFF. CDR3 in DNA: TGTGCCAGCAGCTCACCAGGGGGAAAGGGCACCGGGGAGCTGTTTTTT. The full variable domain, with the rest looked up from reference TRBV7-3 and TRBJ2-2, is GAGVSQTPSNKVTEKGKYVELRCDPISGHTALYWYRQSLGQGPEFLIYFQGTGAADDSGLPNDRFFAVRPEGSVSTLKIQRTERGDSAVYLCASSSPGGKGTGELFFGEGSRLTVL.

The V call is TRBV30, the J call TRBJ1-3; D not resolved. V lost 4 bases to trimming and J lost 6 bases, with 13 bases between them. The germline V gene encodes CDR1 GTSNPN and CDR2 SVGIG (reference sequence). There are 13 residues in the CDR3. The CDR3 region is CAWTRGQPNTIYF. The CDR3 coding sequence is TGTGCCTGGACCCGAGGGCAGCCAAACACCATATATTTT.

V gene TRBV5-6 combines with J gene TRBJ2-7; no clear D. The CDR3 has 14 amino acids. Germline CDR1 is SGHDT and CDR2 is YYEEEE. Trimming left V 0 bases short and J 3 bases short, with 10 bases between. The CDR3 DNA sequence: TGTGCCAGCAGCTTGGGGCCCTCCCTCTACGAGCAGTACTTC. This encodes CASSLGPSLYEQYF. Together with reference TRBV5-6 and TRBJ2-7, the CDR3 gives the full variable domain: DAGVTQSPTHLIKTRGQQVTLRCSPKSGHDTVSWYQQALGQGPQFIFQYYEEEERQRGNFPDRFSGHQFPNYSSELNVNALLLGDSALYLCASSLGPSLYEQYFGPGTRLTVT.